This note documents a single TCR beta chain sequence. Using immunoSEQ multiplex PCR, the repertoire was profiled, and TCRdb retains in-frame clones only, with some absent. Of several thousand clones listed, 80% were seen once; the top ten hold approximately 3%. Time point noted: 2014-2015 season, pre-vaccination. The CDR3 runs 13 residues. Per germline, CDR1 SNHLY and CDR2 FYNNEI. Losses at the gene ends were 7 bases for V and 3 bases for J; bases not matched to a gene: 6. The record originates from a study of follicular helper T cells after annual influenza vaccination. This clonotype was sampled from an adult who received the influenza vaccine. The sequences come from CXCR5+ CD38- circulating T follicular helper cells from blood, collected on the day of influenza vaccination. Sample subset: circulating Tfh, non-naive CD4+CXCR5+PD-1+ (ICOS+CD38+ or ICOS-CD38-). This rearrangement joins TRBV2 to TRBJ2-7; TRBD1 agrees at 7 bases. CDR3 amino acids: CASKRDSLYEQYF. CDR3 nucleotide sequence: TGTGCCAGCAAACGGGACAGTCTCTACGAGCAGTACTTC.